The entry below describes one T cell receptor (beta chain). Its antigen remains unidentified. This sample was included in a study of cytomegalovirus exposure and HLA in healthy donors. Donors sampled were nominally healthy, though unrecorded immune exposures were likely. Notes on the study in general: Cytomegalovirus association was assigned to about 180 TCR beta chains.

Vbeta (60) and Jbeta (13) primers were used in the PCR. The assay was immunoSEQ multiplex PCR, and TCRdb's table has in-frame clones only and misses some. The table includes 50,000 to 70,000 clones, 65% to 85% detected once. The CDR3 length is 13 residues. Germline lookup yields CDR1 SGHTA and CDR2 FQGNSA. Losses at the gene ends were 6 bases for V and 7 bases for J; bases not matched to a gene: 7. This chain links TRBV7-2 with TRBJ2-7; 9 nucleotides match TRBD1. Sequenced input: PBMCs. This receptor was identified in a female donor in good health and CMV-seronegative. The CDR3 DNA reads TGTGCCAGCAGTTTCGACAGGGGGGGGGAGCAGTACTTC. It codes for CASSFDRGGEQYF. The complete variable domain, with remaining parts taken from reference TRBV7-2 and TRBJ2-7, reads GAGVSQSPSNKVTEKGKDVELRCDPISGHTALYWYRQSLGQGLEFLIYFQGNSAPDKSGLPSDRFSAERTGGSVSTLTIQRTQQEDSAVYLCASSFDRGGEQYFGPGTRLTVT.